This TCR beta chain was documented in a study of early T cells in non-severe SARS-CoV-2 infection. There are many counts of this clonotype. TCRdb called the 5' RACE reads again in MiXCR, with one record for every CDR3 protein. This table has roughly 27,000 distinct CDR3 sequences, 8.5% to 10% appearing once. CDR1 is SGHKS and CDR2 is YYEKEE in the germline V gene (reference sequence). The CDR3 spans 17 residues. V shed 4 bases and J shed 1 base, with 18 bases lying between them. Sequencing input: whole blood. The sequence derives from an adult who was a healthcare worker with PCR-confirmed SARS-CoV-2 infection or an uninfected control (not recorded which). V gene TRBV5-5 combines with J gene TRBJ2-4; D tentatively reads TRBD1 or TRBD2 (5 bases each). The CDR3 DNA reads TGTGCCAGCAGCCAAGAATCAGGGAGTCCTGCCAAAAACATTCAGTACTTC. It yields the protein CASSQESGSPAKNIQYF. Complete variable domain (other parts from reference TRBV5-5 and TRBJ2-4): DAGVTQSPTHLIKTRGQQVTLRCSPISGHKSVSWYQQVLGQGPQFIFQYYEKEERGRGNFPDRFSARQFPNYSSELNVNALLLGDSALYLCASSQESGSPAKNIQYFGAGTRLSVL.